This entry concerns a single T cell receptor (beta chain). Its binding antigen is unknown. Per-base qualities were not stored, and no clone one base away is much larger. This entry is derived from a study of shared clonotypes between healthy human individuals (dated by TCRdb to 2019 to 2021). Concerning the study at large: A couple of women and a few men aged 18 to 49 years were included in the cohort. Per donor, three plates each were used for CD4 naive and CD4 memory, two for CD8 naive, and one for CD8 memory. To estimate repertoire size and how much clonotypes are shared between individuals, the study performed deep sequencing of blood TCR repertoires from a handful of healthy adults. Each donor's leukapheresis produced roughly between roughly 0.85 and 10 billion PBMCs. To increase sequencing depth and limit assay-specific biases, different laboratories used diverse techniques to prepare libraries and sequence TCR repertoires.

The CDR3 starts with the cysteine, ends with the phenylalanine, and has 14 residues. Only the CDR3 DNA stays, 42 bases, in frame from base 1. The germline V gene gives CDR1 as MNHEY and CDR2 as SVGAGI. Between the V and J ends, shortened by 6 bases and 7 bases respectively, the junction contains 16 bases. Using the deep immunoSEQ assay, multiplex PCR amplified TCR CDR3 regions from genomic DNA. Genomic DNA extracted from each cell subset was distributed evenly over all wells of several immunoSEQ 96-well plates, and each plate served as one replicate. For sorted subsets, 200 to 250 ng of genomic DNA, equivalent to around 31,000 T cell genomes, went into each replicate PCR. Purified libraries were quantified with a Qubit 3.0 fluorometer, sized on a Bioanalyzer 2100, and re-quantified with the KAPA Library Quantification kit. A separate single-read 150-cycle Illumina NextSeq 550 flow cell was used to sequence each immunoSEQ 96-well plate. From the authors' description of their analysis: Because the immunoSEQ output held only junctional sequences and lacked quality scores, the filtering could not match the filtering applied to full-length reads. To assign V/J genes and CDR3, sequences were annotated using PyIR, a Python wrapper for IgBLAST v1.9, with IMGT germline references. Reads were filtered out if the reads had weak V/J assignments (E-value above 1e-6), no CDR3, stop codons, out-of-frame junctions, or ambiguous translated residues. V3J clonotypes were defined by identical inferred V gene, J gene, and CDR3 amino acid sequence. To compute the percentage overlap between repertoires, the number of shared unique clonotypes was divided by the size of the smaller repertoire. RTK rarefaction, the Chao1 estimator, and Recon v2.1 estimates of unobserved clonotypes were used to assess repertoire richness. OLGA was used to compute generation probabilities for all TCRbeta clonotypes that the gDNA method yielded from a few donors. This immuneACCESS table, as held by TCRdb, lists in-frame sequences with V and J called but not all clones. Of the missing ones, under half trace to an unresolved V gene in checked studies; the others have no known cause. V and J calls and clone size are copied from that table; D and trimming were computed from the DNA. In all, the sample holds millions of clones, and approximately 94% of those were seen once. The ten largest clones capture approximately 1.2% of the sample.

CD8 naive samples consisted of CD45RO-negative cells that were positively selected for CCR7, yielding a CD45RA+CCR7+ population without TemRA cells. The donors were healthy, HIV-negative adults with no recently reported acute infections or vaccinations. Every donor was a Caucasian adult residing in Nashville, Tennessee, USA. Blood was obtained by leukapheresis, after which PBMCs were separated by Ficoll-Histopaque density gradient centrifugation and cryopreserved in liquid nitrogen vapor phase. Analytical flow cytometry was used to check the purity and quantity of every magnetically sorted T cell population. Genomic DNA was isolated from every sorted fraction and measured by UV absorbance on a Nanodrop 2000c. Results and caveats for the whole study, not just this receptor: Naive subsets generally had larger estimated clonotype richness than memory subsets did. Across a handful of donors, about 4.5% of naive CD4, roughly 3.5% of naive CD8, 2.3% of memory CD4, and around 0.4% of memory CD8 clonotypes were shared. Sampling was restricted to blood, and TCR repertoires in tissue are likely to differ from TCR repertoires in blood. Higher generation probabilities were observed for clonotypes shared by all four sorted-subset donors than for non-shared clonotypes. Because the study included only a small number of donors, the genetic and exposure-history diversity represented was limited. Even with the large sequencing depth, rarefaction of the sorted-subset datasets indicated that sequencing was incomplete. Based on pairwise subsampling, the degree of clonotype sharing among donors was expected to be affected by sequencing depth.

The receptor was derived from a man between 18 and 35 years old in good health. Material for sequencing was naive CD8+ T cells sorted from blood. The label giving this sample's cell subset or site can be read as: CD45RA+CCR7+. The chain is made from TRBV6-5 and TRBJ2-1, with a weak D call of TRBD1 (6 bases match). The DNA sequence is as follows: TGTGCCAGCAGGCCCACCCTACAGGGTAATGAGCAGTTCTTC. This yields the protein CASRPTLQGNEQFF.